The 18 T cell receptor beta chains reported below all come from one sample, sequenced in a study of CD8 T cells in ankylosing spondylitis. Each CDR3 protein is one row after TCRdb ran MiXCR on the 5' RACE reads. Among under 250,000 distinct CDR3 sequences listed, 32% were seen once. The specimen was blood, either unsorted or a sorted T cell fraction (not recorded which). All receptors come from a male donor with ankylosing spondylitis or in good health (not recorded which).

This clonotype showed up just a few times. This may arise from a read error, as a much more abundant clone is one base away. The chain recombines TRBV20-1 with TRBJ2-3, with 7 bases that match TRBD2. This CDR3 comprises 16 residues. Germline V lookup: CDR1 DFQATT, CDR2 SNEGSKA (reference sequence). For the CDR3, the DNA is TGCTGTGCTAGAGTCGGGGGGAACAGCAACACAGATACGCAGTATTTT. It specifies CCARVGGNSNTDTQYF.

This clonotype has a handful of counts. V is TRBV7-9 and J is TRBJ2-5, with 12 positions matching TRBD2. The CDR3 is 14 amino acids. The germline CDR1 and CDR2 sequences are SEHNR and FQNEAQ (reference sequence). Germline trimming cut 7 bases from V and 4 bases from J; bases unmatched to any gene: 4. CDR3 nucleotide sequence: TGTGCCAGCAACGGACTAGCGGGGAGAGAGACCCAGTACTTC. This sequence encodes CASNGLAGRETQYF.

The chain links TRBV20-1 to TRBJ2-1, with 9 bases that match TRBD1. V dropped 4 bases and J dropped 7; count of bases not matched to a gene: 8. Germline CDR1 is DFQATT and CDR2 is SNEGSKA (reference sequence). There are 14 residues in the CDR3. CDR3 sequence reads: CSATGTGNPNEQFF. CDR3 DNA: TGCAGTGCTACCGGGACAGGGAATCCGAATGAGCAGTTCTTC.

The chain carries TRBV20-1 and TRBJ1-1; no clear D gene. Germline V CDR1 and CDR2: DFQATT, SNEGSKA (reference sequence). V shed 6 bases and J shed 1 base, with 15 bases lying between them. The CDR3 has 14 residues. The CDR3 DNA follows: TGCAGTGCCTTGCGGCGTCCCCAGAACACTGAAGCTTTCTTT. Translated: CSALRRPQNTEAFF.

The chain carries TRBV12-3 or TRBV12-4 and TRBJ1-1; D gene ambiguous. Between the trimmed V and J ends, which lost 3 bases and 6 bases, there was a span of 14 bases. This CDR3 has 14 residues. CDR3 in amino acids: CASSFLGESPEAFF. The CDR3 region has the DNA TGTGCCAGCAGTTTTCTTGGGGAGAGCCCTGAAGCTTTCTTT.

In this sample, this clonotype turned up a few times. The chain couples TRBV20-1 to TRBJ2-7, with unresolved D. Trimming stripped 6 bases from V and 0 bases from J, with 9 bases between. The CDR3 extends over 12 amino acids. Germline CDR1 is DFQATT and CDR2 is SNEGSKA (reference sequence). This CDR3 reads CSAKPDSYEQYF. CDR3 nucleotides: TGCAGTGCGAAGCCAGACTCCTACGAGCAGTACTTC.

This clonotype has more than one count but fewer than ten. The junction does not match germline at one end; this may be a read error. The V call is TRBV7-2, the J call TRBJ2-6; D tentatively fits TRBD1 or TRBD2 (5 bases each). The germline CDR1 and CDR2 sequences are SGHTA and FQGNSA. CDR3 length: 16 residues. The CDR3 is CASSLARVSGANGLTF. The CDR3 bases are TGTGCCAGCAGCTTAGCGAGGGTCTCTGGGGCCAACGGCCTGACTTTC.

The V and J genes are TRBV4-1 and TRBJ2-7, with D unclear. Germline V gives CDR1 MGHRA, CDR2 YSYEKL. The CDR3 loop spans 15 amino acids. V was trimmed by 1 base and J by 0 bases, leaving 10 bases between them. Written as DNA, the CDR3 is TGCGCCAGCAGCCAAGCCTTTACCATCTCCTACGAGCAGTACTTC. It specifies CASSQAFTISYEQYF.

V usage is TRBV10-3 and J usage is TRBJ2-5, with D unclear. Looked up from germline, CDR1 is ENHRY and CDR2 is SYGVKD. Trimming took 10 bases from V and 3 from J, leaving 24 bases between them. The CDR3 has 16 residues. The CDR3 nucleotides read TGTGCCACCGCGGTAAATGAGAGAGAAGTGGAAGAGACCCAGTACTTC. It translates to CATAVNEREVEETQYF.

The table lists this clonotype with a few counts. The chain employs TRBV12-3 or TRBV12-4 and TRBJ2-1, with D unresolved. This CDR3 region has 12 residues. Trimming stripped 5 bases from V and 5 bases from J, with 7 bases between. This CDR3 is CASSLSNNEQFF. As DNA, the CDR3 is TGTGCCAGCAGTCTTTCCAACAATGAGCAGTTCTTC.

This clonotype showed up just a few times. V is TRBV20-1 and J is TRBJ2-1, with D uncertain. The CDR3 extends over 13 amino acids. Germline V lookup: CDR1 DFQATT, CDR2 SNEGSKA (reference sequence). V lost 1 base and J 4 bases, leaving 8 bases between the germline ends. The CDR3 spells CSARGQMYNEQFF. The CDR3, as DNA: TGCAGTGCTAGAGGCCAGATGTACAATGAGCAGTTCTTC.

A few counts support this clonotype. The chain carries TRBV25-1 and TRBJ2-7, with unresolved D. CDR1 and CDR2 (germline): MGHDK, SYGVNS. V lost 6 bases to trimming and J lost 1 base, with 10 bases between them. The length of the CDR3 is 13 residues. CDR3 residues: CASRKQMSYEQYF. CDR3 nucleotides: TGTGCCAGCAGAAAGCAAATGTCCTACGAGCAGTACTTC.

This chain connects TRBV27 to TRBJ2-5; D possibly corresponds to TRBD1 (6 bases). The CDR3 consists of 15 residues. V lost 4 bases and J 0 bases, leaving 12 bases between the germline ends. CDR1 is MNHEY, CDR2 SMNVEV, per germline (reference sequence). The CDR3 region is CASSSVGANQETQYF. For the CDR3, the DNA is TGTGCCAGCAGTTCTGTGGGGGCTAACCAAGAGACCCAGTACTTC.

The gene calls are TRBV5-6 and TRBJ2-3, with 10 bases aligning to TRBD1. This CDR3 region has 15 residues. V lost 6 bases to trimming and J lost 2 bases; unmatched junction nucleotides: 6. Germline CDR1 reads SGHDT; CDR2 reads YYEEEE. The chain's CDR3 is CASTRDRGLTDTQYF. As DNA, the CDR3 is TGTGCCAGCACCAGGGACAGGGGCCTCACAGATACGCAGTATTTT.

The rearrangement joins TRBV2 to TRBJ2-1; 7 positions match TRBD1. This CDR3 has 15 residues. V was clipped by 3 bases and J by 5 bases; unmatched bases: 7. Per germline, CDR1 SNHLY and CDR2 FYNNEI. The CDR3 reads CASSDARQGDNEQFF. The CDR3, as DNA: TGTGCCAGCAGTGACGCCAGACAGGGCGACAATGAGCAGTTCTTC.

The V and J genes are TRBV6-1 and TRBJ2-7; D remains unclear. The V end lost 7 bases, the J end lost 0 bases, and 10 bases lay between the germline ends. The CDR3 loop spans 13 amino acids. From germline, CDR1 is MNHNS and CDR2 SASEGT. This chain's CDR3 is CASTQENSYEQYF. The CDR3, as DNA: TGTGCCAGCACCCAAGAAAACTCCTACGAGCAGTACTTC.

The rearrangement links TRBV6-6 to TRBJ1-2; 8 nucleotides align to TRBD1. In germline, CDR1 is MNHNY, CDR2 SVGAGI (reference sequence). With 7 bases clipped from V and 8 bases from J, the junction kept 9 bases outside the gene matches. There are 13 residues in the CDR3. In DNA, the CDR3 is TGTGCCAGCACCGATGGCAGGGGGCGAGGCTACACCTTC. It codes for CASTDGRGRGYTF.

The gene calls are TRBV28 and TRBJ2-5; D unclear. Germline CDR1 is MDHEN and CDR2 is SYDVKM. The V end lost 1 base, the J end lost 7 bases, and 7 bases lay between the germline ends. The CDR3 totals 12 residues. CDR3 in DNA: TGTGCCAGCAGTTTATTGACGGGGACCCAGTACTTC. Translating gives CASSLLTGTQYF.